Listed below are T cell receptor beta chains from one sample, sequenced in a study of technical replicates of blood from a few donors. Libraries were prepared by immunoSEQ multiplex PCR; TCRdb keeps only in-frame clonotypes and omits some of them. The table shows roughly 80,000 clones, with 93% occurring only once. The material sequenced was T cells isolated from PBMCs. These TCRs come from a human donor in good health. Each CDR3 is given with its conserved first and last residue. D genes are given only for firm matches. Size values are once, few and many counts, or a class for expanded clones, and some rows have none.

v_call	clone_size	j_call	d_call	cdr3_aa	cdr3_nt
TRBV7-9	NA	TRBJ2-7	TRBD2	CASSRPPPASGYEQYF	TGTGCCAGCAGCCGACCTCCCCCGGCTAGCGGCTACGAGCAGTACTTC
TRBV6-5	NA	TRBJ1-4	TRBD1	CASSRDSGISKLFF	TGTGCCAGCAGCCGGGACAGCGGCATATCAAAACTGTTTTTT
TRBV6-5	NA	TRBJ2-2	TRBD2	CASSYGEGTGELFF	TGTGCCAGCAGTTACGGGGAGGGCACCGGGGAGCTGTTTTTT
TRBV28	few	TRBJ1-2	NA	CASSLSPAESNYGYTF	TGTGCCAGCAGTTTATCCCCAGCGGAATCGAACTATGGCTACACCTTC
TRBV10-2	NA	TRBJ2-7	NA	CASGGGSYEQYF	TGCGCCAGCGGGGGAGGCTCCTACGAGCAGTACTTC
TRBV28	NA	TRBJ2-1	NA	CASSLLTAASSYNEQFF	TGTGCCAGCAGTTTGCTTACCGCGGCGAGCTCCTACAATGAGCAGTTCTTC
TRBV15	NA	TRBJ2-6	NA	CATSREDISGANVLTF	TGTGCCACCAGCAGAGAAGACATCTCTGGGGCCAACGTCCTGACTTTC
TRBV28	NA	TRBJ1-4	NA	CASSLGGVDEKLFF	TGTGCCAGCAGTTTAGGGGGGGTGGATGAAAAACTGTTTTTT
TRBV28	NA	TRBJ2-5	TRBD2	CASRNLAGVSQTQYF	TGTGCCAGCAGGAATCTAGCGGGAGTGAGTCAGACCCAGTACTTC
TRBV2	NA	TRBJ2-1	TRBD1	CASRAGTGIYNEQFF	TGTGCCAGCAGGGCCGGGACAGGGATCTACAATGAGCAGTTCTTC
TRBV7-3	NA	TRBJ2-1	TRBD2	CASSPHSGGTHNEQFF	TGTGCCAGCAGCCCCCACAGCGGGGGGACTCACAATGAGCAGTTCTTC
TRBV4-2	once	TRBJ2-2	NA	CASSQETFDKTGELFF	TGTGCCAGCAGCCAAGAGACTTTTGATAAGACCGGGGAGCTGTTTTTT
TRBV9	NA	TRBJ2-3	NA	CASSVAAVASDTQYF	TGTGCCAGCAGCGTAGCTGCAGTAGCTTCAGATACGCAGTATTTT
TRBV6-5	NA	TRBJ1-5	NA	CASSTGQYSNQPQHF	TGTGCCAGCAGCACCGGACAGTATAGCAATCAGCCCCAGCATTTT
TRBV5-1	NA	TRBJ1-6	TRBD1	CASSLDASTGDSPLHF	TGCGCCAGCAGCTTGGACGCATCGACAGGGGATTCACCCCTCCACTTT
TRBV5-1	once	TRBJ2-5	NA	CASSLAWSSGPQETQYF	TGCGCCAGCAGCCTTGCATGGAGTAGCGGACCTCAGGAGACCCAGTACTTC
TRBV4-1	NA	TRBJ2-2	TRBD2	CASSQESPGLVGGELFF	TGCGCCAGCAGCCAAGAAAGCCCGGGACTAGTTGGCGGGGAGCTGTTTTTT
TRBV30	NA	TRBJ2-5	NA	CAWNGLSETQYF	TGTGCCTGGAATGGACTATCAGAGACCCAGTACTTC
TRBV11-2	once	TRBJ2-1	TRBD2	CASSLGLAANEQFF	TGTGCCAGCAGCTTAGGGCTAGCGGCCAATGAGCAGTTCTTC
TRBV10-3	NA	TRBJ1-1	NA	CAISDFGGNTEAFF	TGTGCCATCAGTGATTTTGGGGGCAACACTGAAGCTTTCTTT
TRBV7-9	NA	TRBJ2-3	NA	CASSLSADTQYF	TGTGCCAGCAGCTTGAGTGCAGATACGCAGTATTTT
TRBV11-3	NA	TRBJ1-2	TRBD1	CASSPGDRGRANYGYTF	TGTGCCAGCAGCCCGGGGGACAGGGGGCGGGCTAACTATGGCTACACCTTC
TRBV25-1	NA	TRBJ2-7	TRBD2	CASRATSGRGEQYF	TGTGCCAGCAGGGCGACTAGCGGGAGGGGCGAGCAGTACTTC
TRBV11-1	NA	TRBJ2-3	NA	CASSLGQTSTDTQYF	TGTGCCAGCAGCTTAGGGCAGACAAGCACAGATACGCAGTATTTT
TRBV13	once	TRBJ2-1	NA	CASSLAGGGPQFF	TGTGCCAGCAGCTTAGCTGGGGGGGGCCCGCAGTTCTTC
TRBV28	NA	TRBJ1-3	TRBD1	CAINQGGLGTGGSNTIYF	TGTGCCATCAACCAGGGGGGGCTCGGGACAGGGGGTTCGAACACCATATATTTT
TRBV19	NA	TRBJ2-7	TRBD1	CASSTSFPGQFSYEQYF	TGTGCCAGTAGTACTTCGTTCCCGGGACAGTTCTCCTACGAGCAGTACTTC
TRBV19	once	TRBJ2-5	TRBD2	CASSRGTSRKTQYF	TGTGCCAGTAGTCGGGGGACTAGCCGGAAGACCCAGTACTTC
TRBV14	NA	TRBJ1-1	TRBD1	CASSQERTGMNTEAFF	TGTGCCAGCAGCCAAGAGAGGACAGGGATGAACACTGAAGCTTTCTTT
TRBV5-6	NA	TRBJ2-3	NA	CASWDNTDTQYF	TGTGCCAGCTGGGACAACACAGATACGCAGTATTTT
TRBV7-6	once	TRBJ1-2	NA	CASSLAAGRGVGYTF	TGTGCCAGCAGCTTAGCCGCTGGGCGCGGGGTAGGCTACACCTTC
TRBV19	once	TRBJ1-1	NA	CASSIWGGDTEAFF	TGTGCCAGTAGTATATGGGGAGGGGACACTGAAGCTTTCTTT
TRBV11-2	NA	TRBJ2-1	NA	CASSPSPDSNNEQFF	TGTGCCAGCAGCCCCAGCCCAGACTCCAACAATGAGCAGTTCTTC
TRBV5-6	NA	TRBJ2-7	NA	CASSTPGIYEQYF	TGTGCCAGCAGCACCCCAGGGATATACGAGCAGTACTTC
TRBV7-9	NA	TRBJ2-5	NA	CASNLVQGRLMAQETQYF	TGTGCCAGCAACTTAGTACAGGGGAGGCTTATGGCACAAGAGACCCAGTACTTC
TRBV14	NA	TRBJ2-1	NA	CASSLLNEQFF	TGTGCCAGCAGCCTTCTCAATGAGCAGTTCTTC
TRBV6-5	NA	TRBJ2-7	TRBD1	CASSVGQDYEQYF	TGTGCCAGCAGTGTGGGACAGGACTACGAGCAGTACTTC
TRBV19	NA	TRBJ1-5	NA	CASSDISNQPQHF	TGTGCCAGTAGTGACATTAGCAATCAGCCCCAGCATTTT
TRBV7-9	NA	TRBJ2-3	TRBD2	CASSPPSGGAGRSTDTQYF	TGTGCCAGCAGCCCGCCTAGCGGGGGGGCCGGGCGTAGCACAGATACGCAGTATTTT
TRBV18	NA	TRBJ1-2	NA	CASSPGGYSDGYTF	TGTGCCAGCTCACCAGGGGGGTATTCGGATGGCTACACCTTC
TRBV7-8	NA	TRBJ1-2	TRBD1	CASSLDRGTSGYTF	TGTGCCAGCAGCTTAGACAGGGGAACGAGTGGCTACACCTTC
TRBV4-1	NA	TRBJ2-3	NA	CASSQVVGSAGTDTQYF	TGCGCCAGCAGCCAAGTGGTTGGCTCGGCGGGCACAGATACGCAGTATTTT
TRBV6-5	NA	TRBJ1-2	NA	CASSSTPTGMTGYTF	TGTGCCAGCAGTTCCACACCCACAGGGATGACTGGCTACACCTTC
TRBV5-5	NA	TRBJ1-3	NA	CASSLTPLSGNTIYF	TGTGCCAGCAGCTTGACACCGCTCTCTGGAAACACCATATATTTT
TRBV10-3	NA	TRBJ2-5	NA	CAISELSSGQETQYF	TGTGCCATCAGTGAGTTGAGTAGCGGACAAGAGACCCAGTACTTC
TRBV5-4	NA	TRBJ2-1	NA	CASSLSTSLNEQFF	TGTGCCAGCAGCTTGAGCACTAGCCTGAATGAGCAGTTCTTC
TRBV2	NA	TRBJ1-5	NA	CASSWEGNQPQHF	TGTGCCAGCAGCTGGGAGGGGAATCAGCCCCAGCATTTT
TRBV6-5	NA	TRBJ1-2	NA	CASSYSRNYGYTF	TGTGCCAGCAGTTACTCCAGAAACTATGGCTACACCTTC
TRBV13	NA	TRBJ2-3	TRBD2	CASSFGGRTDTQYF	TGTGCCAGCAGCTTTGGCGGGAGGACAGATACGCAGTATTTT
TRBV19	once	TRBJ1-1	NA	CASSIGATYTEAFF	TGTGCCAGTAGTATAGGGGCCACCTACACTGAAGCTTTCTTT
TRBV5-1	NA	TRBJ1-1	TRBD1	CASRLDRAETSTEAFF	TGCGCCAGCAGGTTGGACAGGGCTGAGACCAGCACTGAAGCTTTCTTT
TRBV5-1	NA	TRBJ2-3	NA	CASSFRLVTDTQYF	TGCGCCAGCAGCTTCAGACTAGTTACAGATACGCAGTATTTT
TRBV6-6	once	TRBJ2-1	NA	CASSYSVGGNEQFF	TGTGCCAGCAGTTACTCTGTGGGGGGCAATGAGCAGTTCTTC
TRBV19	NA	TRBJ2-1	TRBD1	CASRARTGGRNEQFF	TGTGCCAGTAGGGCCCGGACAGGGGGACGTAATGAGCAGTTCTTC
TRBV7-8	NA	TRBJ1-5	TRBD1	CASSLSVGQGRYSNQPQHF	TGTGCCAGCAGCTTAAGTGTGGGACAGGGCCGCTATAGCAATCAGCCCCAGCATTTT